The rows below give T cell receptor beta chains drawn from one sample of a study of CD8 T cells in ankylosing spondylitis. Using its own MiXCR run on the 5' RACE reads, TCRdb lists one record per CDR3 protein. The sample lists 700,000 to 850,000 distinct CDR3 sequences, over 9.5% seen once, with 0.45% to 0.6% in the top ten. The material sequenced was blood, either unsorted or a sorted T cell fraction (not recorded which). The receptors derive from a male donor with ankylosing spondylitis. CDR3s include the opening cysteine and the closing phenylalanine or tryptophan.

>TRBV7-6|TRBJ2-3
CASSLTPGNTDTQYF
>TRBV15|TRBJ2-7
CATRTSGTVGQYF
>TRBV20-1|TRBJ1-2
CCASDRVDGYTF
>TRBV29-1|TRBJ1-1
CSAIRVRTEAFF
>TRBV3-1|TRBJ2-5
CASSQPERGKTQYF
>TRBV20-1|TRBJ2-1
CSASEGAYLNEQFF
>TRBV6-4|TRBJ2-1
CASSDRGSGQKGEQFF
>TRBV3-1|TRBJ2-7
CASSQLQGEQYF
>TRBV9|TRBJ1-1
CASSGGANTEAFF
>TRBV4-3|TRBJ1-2
CASSQDRNAGGYTF
>TRBV7-8|TRBJ2-3
CASSLAIRSTDTQYF
>TRBV6-5|TRBJ1-5
CASSYSGGGQPQHF
>TRBV5-1|TRBJ2-7
CASSLSSGGTYEQYF
>TRBV20-1|TRBJ2-7
CSARTGGQGTHEQYF
>TRBV4-3|TRBJ2-3
CASSQVGAPDTQYF
>TRBV5-6|TRBJ2-1
CASSPGTSGRAGHNEQFF
>TRBV20-1|TRBJ2-2
CSANRDAYGELFF
>TRBV7-7|TRBJ2-2
CASSRLAEVPGELFF
>TRBV20-1|TRBJ2-4
CSARVVRGVGGYLERAKNIQYF
>TRBV6-2/TRBV6-3|TRBJ2-5
CASRTSPSSGREETQYF
>TRBV27|TRBJ1-1
CASRTGGQGSTEAFF
>TRBV20-1|TRBJ2-7
CSARDPRGGTYEQYF
>TRBV12-3/TRBV12-4|TRBJ2-1
CASSLAFGGSNEQFF
>TRBV20-1|TRBJ2-1
CSATPGQGGNEQFF
>TRBV20-1|TRBJ2-1
CSASGRRASYNEQFF
>TRBV4-1|TRBJ2-2
CASSQARLPLAGGLNTGELFF
>TRBV4-1|TRBJ1-5
CASSQVFHRSIPNQPQHF